The 26 T cell receptor beta chains below all came from one sample that was sequenced in a study of blood T cell repertoires in COVID-19. Libraries were prepared by immunoSEQ multiplex PCR; TCRdb keeps only in-frame clonotypes and omits some of them. The data contain roughly 78,000 clones, roughly 86% of them singletons. The sequenced material came from peripheral blood. The receptors stem from a man aged 50 to 59 with acute or convalescent COVID-19.

The CDR3 DNA follows: TGTGCCAGCAGTGGGATACCGGGACTAATAGGGAGCGTAGCTGGAAACACCATATATTTT. It specifies CASSGIPGLIGSVAGNTIYF. The genes are TRBV6-1 and TRBJ1-3; D might be TRBD1 (5 bases). V was pared by 4 bases and J by 2 bases, with 27 bases between. This CDR3 has 20 amino acids. The germline V gene has CDR1 MNHNS and CDR2 SASEGT.

This chain links TRBV7-8 with TRBJ1-1, with TRBD1 matching over 9 bases. The junction had 8 bases not matched to a gene; V was cut back by 5 bases and J by 4 bases. The V gene's germline CDR1 is SGHVS and CDR2 FQNEAQ. The CDR3 is 15 residues long. The chain's CDR3 is CASSPGDRAVTEAFF. DNA for the CDR3: TGTGCCAGCAGCCCCGGGGACAGGGCTGTCACTGAAGCTTTCTTT.

The chain combines TRBV7-2 with TRBJ1-5; D unclear. The CDR3 spans 13 residues. Germline CDR1 SGHTA, CDR2 FQGNSA. The germline V and J ends were trimmed by 2 bases and 4 bases, with 6 bases remaining between them. Here the CDR3 reads CASSLLENQPQHF. For the CDR3, the DNA is TGTGCCAGCAGCTTATTAGAAAATCAGCCCCAGCATTTT.

The rearrangement uses TRBV6-1 and TRBJ2-7; 9 nucleotides align to TRBD1. The germline V gene encodes CDR1 MNHNS and CDR2 SASEGT. The ends lost 0 bases at V and 8 bases at J; junction bases unmatched: 5. This CDR3 contains 14 residues. In nucleotides, the CDR3 is TGTGCCAGCAGTGAAGCGCTGGACAGGGGCCAGCAGTACTTC. This gives the protein CASSEALDRGQQYF.

This chain connects TRBV18 to TRBJ2-5, with D possibly TRBD1 on 6 matching bases. Germline V lookup: CDR1 KGHSH, CDR2 LQKENI. This CDR3 contains 14 residues. V lost 3 bases and J lost 5, with 13 bases in between. The CDR3, as DNA: TGTGCCAGCTCACCTCCAGGGGAGCCGGAGACCCAGTACTTC. Protein: CASSPPGEPETQYF.

This clone has a single count. The V gene is TRBV25-1, the J gene TRBJ1-2; D is undetermined. The CDR3 runs to 10 residues. Deletions cut 10 bases from V and 7 bases from J, with 10 bases between. Germline V gives CDR1 MGHDK, CDR2 SYGVNS. The CDR3 region is CATESGGYTF. DNA for the CDR3: TGTGCCACCGAGTCTGGTGGCTACACCTTC.

The CDR3 is CASSQENHAGGPGGNTIYF. As DNA, the CDR3 is TGTGCCAGCAGCCAGGAAAACCATGCAGGGGGCCCTGGTGGAAACACCATATATTTT. The chain uses TRBV3-1 (or the pseudogene TRBV3-2) and TRBJ1-3; 8 nucleotides agree with TRBD1. CDR1 and CDR2 from the germline V gene are LGHDT and YNNKEL (reference sequence). Trimming cost V 3 bases and J 3 bases; bases outside gene matches: 16. This CDR3 spans 19 amino acids.

The J gene is TRBJ2-1, the V gene TRBV7-7; 8 bases agree with TRBD1. With 3 bases clipped from V and 6 bases from J, the junction kept 1 base outside the gene matches. Germline values: CDR1 SSHAT, CDR2 FNYEAQ (reference sequence). This CDR3 spans 13 amino acids. CDR3 in DNA: TGTGCCAGCAGCTTTGGACAGGGCAATGAGCAGTTCTTC. Its protein is CASSFGQGNEQFF.

This chain uses TRBV9 with TRBJ2-1, with 11 bases aligning to TRBD2. The CDR3 loop spans 16 amino acids. With 3 bases clipped from V and 4 bases from J, the junction kept 6 bases outside the gene matches. The germline CDR1 and CDR2 sequences are SGDLS and YYNGEE. CDR3 coding DNA: TGTGCCAGCAGCGCCGCCGGGACTAGCGGATACAATGAGCAGTTCTTC. As protein: CASSAAGTSGYNEQFF.

The J gene is TRBJ2-5, the V gene TRBV18; TRBD1 is a possible D gene (6 bases). This CDR3 has 14 amino acids. The V and J ends lost 3 bases and 2 bases respectively, with 10 bases between them. The germline V gene encodes CDR1 KGHSH and CDR2 LQKENI. This CDR3 is CASSPIDRQETQYF. As DNA, the CDR3 is TGTGCCAGCTCACCTATAGACAGGCAAGAGACCCAGTACTTC.

V and J are TRBV6-5 and TRBJ2-7; D uncertain. Between the trimmed V and J ends, which lost 6 bases and 0 bases, there was a span of 12 bases. This CDR3 spans 14 amino acids. Germline V gives CDR1 MNHEY, CDR2 SVGAGI. The DNA of the CDR3 is TGTGCCAGCAGCATACTGGAGAGCTCCTACGAGCAGTACTTC. It translates to CASSILESSYEQYF.

This clone was observed a few times. The chain has TRBV19 and TRBJ1-5, with 8 bases identical to TRBD1. Per germline, CDR1 LNHDA and CDR2 SQIVND (reference sequence). The CDR3 contains 16 residues. V shed 7 bases and J 2 bases; nucleotides not matched to a gene: 10. DNA of the CDR3: TGTGCCAGTAACCACGGACAGGGCGTAGGCAATCAGCCCCAGCATTTT. Protein product: CASNHGQGVGNQPQHF.

This chain joins TRBV5-4 and TRBJ2-5, with 13 bases fitting TRBD2. CDR3 size: 16 residues. The germline gives CDR1 SGHNT, CDR2 YYREEE (reference sequence). V shed 4 bases, J shed 2 bases, and the junction held 5 bases outside the gene matches. CDR3 sequence reads: CASSRGLAGSQETQYF. As DNA, the CDR3 is TGTGCCAGCAGCCGGGGACTAGCGGGATCTCAAGAGACCCAGTACTTC.

This clone was picked up one time. J is TRBJ2-7 and V is TRBV11-1, with D perhaps matching TRBD1 (6 bases). Per the germline V gene, CDR1 is SGHAT and CDR2 is FQDESV (reference sequence). V lost 5 bases to trimming and J lost 2 bases, with 19 bases between them. The CDR3 is made up of 16 amino acids. CDR3 nucleotide sequence: TGTGCCAGCAGCCCCCTCGGTTGGGGGCAGACCTACGAGCAGTACTTC. It specifies CASSPLGWGQTYEQYF.

This rearrangement joins TRBV7-2 to TRBJ2-1, with D tentatively TRBD1 (7 bases). CDR1 and CDR2 (germline): SGHTA, FQGNSA. V dropped 8 bases and J dropped 1 base, with 18 bases sitting between them. CDR3 length: 16 amino acids. CDR3 region: CASAKFRGASYNEQFF. DNA of the CDR3: TGTGCCAGCGCCAAATTCAGGGGGGCGTCCTACAATGAGCAGTTCTTC.

CDR3 amino acids: CASSTGQFGYEQYF. The CDR3 region has the DNA TGTGCCAGTAGTACGGGACAGTTCGGGTACGAGCAGTACTTC. The rearrangement links TRBV19 to TRBJ2-7; 7 bases match TRBD1. From germline, CDR1 is LNHDA and CDR2 SQIVND (reference sequence). This CDR3 has 14 residues. The J segment lost 4 bases and the V segment lost 4 bases, leaving 7 bases of the junction unmatched.

V gene TRBV12-3 or TRBV12-4 combines with J gene TRBJ2-7, with 8 nucleotides matching TRBD1. V trimming: 4 bases; J trimming: 6 bases; junction bases outside the gene matches: 2. CDR3 length: 12 amino acids. CDR3 nucleotides: TGTGCCAGCAGTTCGACAGGGGTCGAGCAGTACTTC. The encoded protein is CASSSTGVEQYF.

The chain has TRBV5-1 and TRBJ2-5, with 8 bases lining up with TRBD2. The CDR3 length is 15 residues. The V gene end was trimmed by 5 bases and the J gene end by 5 bases; junction bases not matched to a gene: 11. Germline CDR1 reads SGHRS; CDR2 reads YFSETQ. In DNA form, the CDR3 reads TGCGCCAGCAGACCAGCGGGGGTGACGAGGGAGACCCAGTACTTC. It codes for CASRPAGVTRETQYF. Filled out from reference TRBV5-1 and TRBJ2-5, the complete variable domain reads KAGVTQTPRYLIKTRGQQVTLSCSPISGHRSVSWYQQTPGQGLQFLFEYFSETQRNKGNFPGRFSGRQFSNSRSEMNVSTLELGDSALYLCASRPAGVTRETQYFGPGTRLLVL.

The chain couples TRBV11-2 to TRBJ1-6, with 11 positions matching TRBD1. V lost 3 bases, J lost 5 bases, and 6 bases stayed unmatched. The CDR3 extends over 17 amino acids. Looked up from germline, CDR1 is SGHAT and CDR2 is FQNNGV. CDR3 sequence (DNA): TGTGCCAGCAGCTTTAGGACAGGGGGCGGAAATAATTCACCCCTCCACTTT. This codes for CASSFRTGGGNNSPLHF.

The chain combines TRBV19 with TRBJ2-7; 8 bases fit TRBD2. The germline CDR1 and CDR2 sequences are LNHDA and SQIVND (reference sequence). The CDR3 totals 16 residues. V shed 3 bases and J 0 bases; nucleotides not matched to a gene: 7. The CDR3 DNA follows: TGTGCCAGTAGTATTGGAAGCGGGGGAACCTCCTACGAGCAGTACTTC. Its protein is CASSIGSGGTSYEQYF.

CDR3 sequence: CATSIQRGGDNEQFF. DNA for the CDR3: TGTGCCACCAGCATCCAGCGGGGGGGTGACAATGAGCAGTTCTTC. The chain uses TRBV15 and TRBJ2-1; 10 positions match TRBD2. There are 15 residues in the CDR3. The J segment lost 5 bases and the V segment lost 4 bases, leaving 5 bases of the junction unmatched. The V gene's germline CDR1 is LNHNV and CDR2 YYDKDF (reference sequence).

The chain employs TRBV10-3 and TRBJ1-2; 8 bases line up with TRBD1. This CDR3 spans 15 amino acids. V dropped 6 bases and J dropped 6; count of bases not matched to a gene: 12. Per germline, CDR1 ENHRY and CDR2 SYGVKD. This CDR3 reads CAISGTGPRIDGYTF. As DNA, the CDR3 is TGTGCCATCAGCGGGACAGGCCCAAGGATCGATGGCTACACCTTC.

This clone has just a few counts. The rearrangement uses TRBV14 and TRBJ1-4; 9 bases fit TRBD1. Germline lookup yields CDR1 SGHDN and CDR2 FVKESK. The CDR3 extends over 15 amino acids. Unmatched junction bases numbered 7, after V lost 3 bases and J lost 8 bases. The CDR3 loop reads CASSQAGTGREKLFF. The DNA of the CDR3 is TGTGCCAGCAGCCAGGCCGGGACAGGGAGGGAAAAACTGTTTTTT.

The chain is built from TRBV6-5 and TRBJ1-1, with D uncertain. The germline V and J ends were trimmed by 6 bases and 3 bases, with 17 bases remaining between them. CDR1 is MNHEY and CDR2 is SVGAGI in the germline V gene. The CDR3 covers 15 residues. CDR3 sequence: CASSPGGSWDTEAFF. The CDR3 DNA is TGTGCCAGCAGCCCCGGAGGCAGTTGGGACACTGAAGCTTTCTTT.

This chain links TRBV19 with TRBJ1-2, with 7 nucleotides matching TRBD1. The germline V gene encodes CDR1 LNHDA and CDR2 SQIVND (reference sequence). V shed 10 bases, J shed 4 bases, and the junction held 6 bases outside the gene matches. This CDR3 comprises 12 residues. The CDR3 spells CATLGQAYGYTF. CDR3 DNA sequence: TGTGCCACCCTAGGACAGGCCTATGGCTACACCTTC.

In this sample, this clone turned up a few times. For the CDR3, the DNA is TGTGCCGGACCCGGGACAGAGGAACCTGAAGCTTTCTTT. Protein: CAGPGTEEPEAFF. This chain joins TRBV27 and TRBJ1-1; the match to TRBD1 covers 7 bases. The length of the CDR3 is 13 residues. The germline CDR1 and CDR2 sequences are MNHEY and SMNVEV (reference sequence). V dropped 11 bases and J dropped 6; count of bases not matched to a gene: 12.